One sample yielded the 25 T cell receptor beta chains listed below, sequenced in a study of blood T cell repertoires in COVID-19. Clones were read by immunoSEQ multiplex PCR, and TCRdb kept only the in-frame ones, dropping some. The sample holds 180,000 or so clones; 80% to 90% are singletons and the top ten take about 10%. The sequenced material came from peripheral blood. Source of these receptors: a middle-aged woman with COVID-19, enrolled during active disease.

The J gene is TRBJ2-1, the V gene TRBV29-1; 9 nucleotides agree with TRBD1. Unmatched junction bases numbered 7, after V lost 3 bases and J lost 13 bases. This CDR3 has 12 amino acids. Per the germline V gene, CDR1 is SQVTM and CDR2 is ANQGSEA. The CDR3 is CSVDLDRGIQFF. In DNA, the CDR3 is TGCAGCGTTGATCTGGACAGGGGCATACAGTTCTTC.

CDR3: CASSESGGGEQFF. In DNA, the CDR3 is TGCGCCAGCAGTGAGTCCGGGGGGGGAGAGCAGTTCTTC. The V and J genes are TRBV10-1 and TRBJ2-1; 8 nucleotides align to TRBD2. The germline CDR1 and CDR2 sequences are WNHNN and SYGVQD (reference sequence). The CDR3 is 13 amino acids. The J segment lost 10 bases and the V segment lost 0 bases, leaving 2 bases of the junction unmatched.

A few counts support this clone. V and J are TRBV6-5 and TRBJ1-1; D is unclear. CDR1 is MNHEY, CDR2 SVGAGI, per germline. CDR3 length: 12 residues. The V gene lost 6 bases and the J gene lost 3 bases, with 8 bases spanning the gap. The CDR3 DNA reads TGTGCCAGCAGGGTGGAGCACACTGAAGCTTTCTTT. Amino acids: CASRVEHTEAFF.

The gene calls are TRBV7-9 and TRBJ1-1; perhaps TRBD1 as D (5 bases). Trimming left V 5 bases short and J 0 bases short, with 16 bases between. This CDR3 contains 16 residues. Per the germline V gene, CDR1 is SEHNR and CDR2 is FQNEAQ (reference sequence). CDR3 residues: CASSPTGGKLNTEAFF. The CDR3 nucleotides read TGTGCCAGCAGCCCGACGGGGGGTAAACTGAACACTGAAGCTTTCTTT.

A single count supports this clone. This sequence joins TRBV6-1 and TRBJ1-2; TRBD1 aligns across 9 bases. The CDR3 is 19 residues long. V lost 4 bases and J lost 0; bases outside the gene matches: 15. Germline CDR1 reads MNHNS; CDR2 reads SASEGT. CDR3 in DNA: TGTGCCAGCAGTGCATTCTCCCGGGGACAGGGAGCCTCTAACTATGGCTACACCTTC. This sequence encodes CASSAFSRGQGASNYGYTF.

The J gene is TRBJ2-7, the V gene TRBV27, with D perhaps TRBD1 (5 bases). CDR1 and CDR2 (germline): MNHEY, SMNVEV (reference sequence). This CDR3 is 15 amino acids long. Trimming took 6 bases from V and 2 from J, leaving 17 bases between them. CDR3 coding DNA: TGTGCCAGCAGCCGTCAACGTTTGGGGCCCTACGAGCAGTACTTC. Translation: CASSRQRLGPYEQYF.

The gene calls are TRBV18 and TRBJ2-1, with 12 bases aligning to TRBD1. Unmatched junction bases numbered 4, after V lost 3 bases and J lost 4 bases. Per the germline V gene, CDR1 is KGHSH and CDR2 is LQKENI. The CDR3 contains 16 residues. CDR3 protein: CASSPQGQGAYNEQFF. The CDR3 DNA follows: TGTGCCAGCTCACCGCAGGGACAGGGGGCATACAATGAGCAGTTCTTC.

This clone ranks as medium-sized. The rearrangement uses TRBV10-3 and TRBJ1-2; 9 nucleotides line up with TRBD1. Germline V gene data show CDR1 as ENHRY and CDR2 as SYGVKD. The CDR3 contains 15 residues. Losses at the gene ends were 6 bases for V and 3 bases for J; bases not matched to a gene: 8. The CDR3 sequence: CAIRTGTGLDYGYTF. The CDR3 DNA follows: TGTGCCATCAGGACCGGGACAGGGCTCGACTATGGCTACACCTTC.

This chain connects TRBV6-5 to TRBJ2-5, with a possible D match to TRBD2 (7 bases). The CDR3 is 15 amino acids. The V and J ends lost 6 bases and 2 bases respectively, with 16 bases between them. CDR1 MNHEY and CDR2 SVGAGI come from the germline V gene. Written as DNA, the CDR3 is TGTGCCAGCAGAGGTGGGGGGGCGGGGCAAGAGACCCAGTACTTC. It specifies CASRGGGAGQETQYF.

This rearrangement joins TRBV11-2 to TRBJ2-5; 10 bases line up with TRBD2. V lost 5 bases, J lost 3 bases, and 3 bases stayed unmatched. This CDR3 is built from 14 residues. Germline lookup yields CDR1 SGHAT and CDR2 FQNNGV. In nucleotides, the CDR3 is TGTGCCAGCAGCAGAGCGGGGGGGAAAGAGACCCAGTACTTC. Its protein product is CASSRAGGKETQYF.

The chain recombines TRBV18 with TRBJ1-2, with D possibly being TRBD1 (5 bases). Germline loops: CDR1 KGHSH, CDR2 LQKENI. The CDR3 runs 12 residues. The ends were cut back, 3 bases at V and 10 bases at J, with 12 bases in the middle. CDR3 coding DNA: TGTGCCAGCTCACCGGGGGGGGTCGACTACACCTTC. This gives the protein CASSPGGVDYTF. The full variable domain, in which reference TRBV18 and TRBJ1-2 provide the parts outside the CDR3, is NAGVMQNPRHLVRRRGQEARLRCSPMKGHSHVYWYRQLPEEGLKFMVYLQKENIIDESGMPKERFSAEFPKEGPSILRIQQVVRGDSAAYFCASSPGGVDYTFGSGTRLTVV.

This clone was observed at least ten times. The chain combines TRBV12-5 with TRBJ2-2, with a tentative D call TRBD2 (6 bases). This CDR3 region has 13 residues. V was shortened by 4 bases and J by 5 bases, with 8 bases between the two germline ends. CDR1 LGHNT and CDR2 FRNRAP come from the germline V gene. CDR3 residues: CASGSSGTGELFF. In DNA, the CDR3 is TGTGCTAGTGGTTCGAGCGGGACCGGGGAGCTGTTTTTT.

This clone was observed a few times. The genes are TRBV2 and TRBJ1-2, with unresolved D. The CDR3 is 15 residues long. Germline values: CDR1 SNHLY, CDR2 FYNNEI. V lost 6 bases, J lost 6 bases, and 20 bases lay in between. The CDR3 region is CASSHVTGSGNGYTF. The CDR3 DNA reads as TGTGCCAGCAGCCACGTAACTGGGAGCGGGAATGGCTACACCTTC.

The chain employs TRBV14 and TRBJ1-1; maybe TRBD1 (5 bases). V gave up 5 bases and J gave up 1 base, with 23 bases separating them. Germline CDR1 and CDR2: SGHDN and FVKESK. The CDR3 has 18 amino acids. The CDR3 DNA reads TGTGCCAGCAGCGCCTATTCCCCAGGGTCAGGAAGGAACACTGAAGCTTTCTTT. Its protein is CASSAYSPGSGRNTEAFF.

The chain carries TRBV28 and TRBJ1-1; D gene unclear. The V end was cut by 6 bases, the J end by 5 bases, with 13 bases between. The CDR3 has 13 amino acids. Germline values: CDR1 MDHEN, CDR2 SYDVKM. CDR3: CASSPDAGTEAFF. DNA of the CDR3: TGTGCCAGCAGCCCCGACGCGGGGACTGAAGCTTTCTTT.

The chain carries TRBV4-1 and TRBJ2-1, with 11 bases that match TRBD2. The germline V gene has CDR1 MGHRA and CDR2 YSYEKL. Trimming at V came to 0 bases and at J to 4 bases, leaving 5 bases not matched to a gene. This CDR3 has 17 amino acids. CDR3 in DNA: TGCGCCAGCAGCCAAGAGCCCGGGACTAGCGGTTACAATGAGCAGTTCTTC. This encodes CASSQEPGTSGYNEQFF.

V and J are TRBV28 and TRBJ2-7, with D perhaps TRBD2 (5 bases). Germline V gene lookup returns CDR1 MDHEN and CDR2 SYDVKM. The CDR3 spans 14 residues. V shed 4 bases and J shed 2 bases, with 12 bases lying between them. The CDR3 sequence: CASSSSLAAYEQYF. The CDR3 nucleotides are TGTGCCAGCAGTTCTAGCCTTGCAGCCTACGAGCAGTACTTC.

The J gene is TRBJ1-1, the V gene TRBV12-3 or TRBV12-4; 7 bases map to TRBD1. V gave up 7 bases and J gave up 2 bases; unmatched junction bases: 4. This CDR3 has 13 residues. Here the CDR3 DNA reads TGTGCCAGCATCGGGACAGAAAACACTGAAGCTTTCTTT. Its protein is CASIGTENTEAFF.

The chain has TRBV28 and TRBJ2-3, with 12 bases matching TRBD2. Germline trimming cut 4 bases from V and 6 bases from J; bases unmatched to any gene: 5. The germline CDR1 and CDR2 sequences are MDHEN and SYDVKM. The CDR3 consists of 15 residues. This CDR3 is CASSYLAGGKDTQYF. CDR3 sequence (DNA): TGTGCCAGCAGTTATCTAGCGGGAGGGAAGGATACGCAGTATTTT. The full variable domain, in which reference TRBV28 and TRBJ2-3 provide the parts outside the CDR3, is DVKVTQSSRYLVKRTGEKVFLECVQDMDHENMFWYRQDPGLGLRLIYFSYDVKMKEKGDIPEGYSVSREKKERFSLILESASTNQTSMYLCASSYLAGGKDTQYFGPGTRLTVL.

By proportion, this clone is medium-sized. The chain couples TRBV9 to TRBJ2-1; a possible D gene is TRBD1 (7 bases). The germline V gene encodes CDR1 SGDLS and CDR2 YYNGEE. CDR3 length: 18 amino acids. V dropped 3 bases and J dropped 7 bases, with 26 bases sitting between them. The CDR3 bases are TGTGCCAGCAGCGCCCCAGGGGGGTCGGGGAGTATCAATAATGAGCAGTTCTTC. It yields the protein CASSAPGGSGSINNEQFF.

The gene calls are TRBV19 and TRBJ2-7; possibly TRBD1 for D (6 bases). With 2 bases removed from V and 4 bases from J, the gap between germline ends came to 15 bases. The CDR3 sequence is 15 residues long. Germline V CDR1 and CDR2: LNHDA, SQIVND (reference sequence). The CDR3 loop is CASSITTGWIYEQYF. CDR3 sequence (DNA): TGTGCCAGTAGTATAACGACAGGTTGGATATACGAGCAGTACTTC. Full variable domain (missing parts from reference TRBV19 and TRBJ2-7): DGGITQSPKYLFRKEGQNVTLSCEQNLNHDAMYWYRQDPGQGLRLIYYSQIVNDFQKGDIAEGYSVSREKKESFPLTVTSAQKNPTAFYLCASSITTGWIYEQYFGPGTRLTVT.

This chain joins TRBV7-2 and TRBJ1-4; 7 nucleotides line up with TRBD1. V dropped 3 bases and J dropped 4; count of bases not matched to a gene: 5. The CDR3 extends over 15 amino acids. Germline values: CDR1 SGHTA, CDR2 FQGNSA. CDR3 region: CASSFTGTVNEKLFF. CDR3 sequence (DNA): TGTGCCAGCAGCTTCACCGGGACAGTTAATGAAAAACTGTTTTTT.

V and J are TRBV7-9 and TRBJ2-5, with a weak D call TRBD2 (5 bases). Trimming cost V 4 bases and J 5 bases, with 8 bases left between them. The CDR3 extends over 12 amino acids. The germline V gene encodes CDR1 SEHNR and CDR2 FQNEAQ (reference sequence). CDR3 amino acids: CASSSRGETQYF. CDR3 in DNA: TGTGCCAGCAGCTCCCGAGGGGAGACCCAGTACTTC.

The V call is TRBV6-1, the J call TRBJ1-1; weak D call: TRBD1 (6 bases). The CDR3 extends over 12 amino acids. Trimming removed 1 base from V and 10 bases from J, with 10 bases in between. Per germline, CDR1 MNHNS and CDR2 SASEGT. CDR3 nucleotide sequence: TGTGCCAGCAGTGAAGACAGGGAAGGAGCTTTCTTT. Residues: CASSEDREGAFF.

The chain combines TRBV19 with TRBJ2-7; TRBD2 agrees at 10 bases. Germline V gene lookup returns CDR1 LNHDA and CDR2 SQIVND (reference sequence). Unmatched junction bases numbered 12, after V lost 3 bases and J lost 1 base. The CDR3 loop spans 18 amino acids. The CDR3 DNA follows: TGTGCCAGTAGTATTGGTCTAGCGGGAGAGGTTGGGTCCTACGAGCAGTACTTC. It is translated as CASSIGLAGEVGSYEQYF.